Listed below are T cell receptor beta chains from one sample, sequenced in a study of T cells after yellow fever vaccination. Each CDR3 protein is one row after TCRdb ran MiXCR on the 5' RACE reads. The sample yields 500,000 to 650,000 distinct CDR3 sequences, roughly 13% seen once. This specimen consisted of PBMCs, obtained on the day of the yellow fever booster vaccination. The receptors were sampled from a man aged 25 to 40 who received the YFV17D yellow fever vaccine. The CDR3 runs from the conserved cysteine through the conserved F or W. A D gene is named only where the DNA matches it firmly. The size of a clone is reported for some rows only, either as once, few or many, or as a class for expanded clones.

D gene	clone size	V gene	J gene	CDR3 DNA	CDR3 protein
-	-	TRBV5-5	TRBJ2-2	TGTGCCAGCAGCTTTTTGGGACAAAACACCGGGGAGCTGTTTTTT	CASSFLGQNTGELFF
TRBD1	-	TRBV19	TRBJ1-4	TGTGCCAGTAGCTATGGACAGGGAAGTGAAAAACTGTTTTTT	CASSYGQGSEKLFF
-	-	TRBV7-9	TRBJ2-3	TGTGCCAGCGGGCTACACACAGATACGCAGTATTTT	CASGLHTDTQYF
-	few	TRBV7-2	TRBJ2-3	TGTGCCAGCAGGGGGGCTGGGGGAGCAGATACGCAGTATTTT	CASRGAGGADTQYF
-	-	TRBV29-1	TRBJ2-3	TGCAGCGTTGAGGTCGGCTCTAGCACAGATACGCAGTATTTT	CSVEVGSSTDTQYF
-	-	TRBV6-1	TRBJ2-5	TGTGCCAGCACACCGGACTGGGGTCGGACCCAGTACTTC	CASTPDWGRTQYF
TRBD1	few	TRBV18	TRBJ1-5	TGTGCCAGCTCACCGTGGCAGGGGGCAGACAATCAGCCCCAGCATTTT	CASSPWQGADNQPQHF
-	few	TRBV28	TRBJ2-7	TGTGCCAGCAGTTTCGGGGTTTTCTCCTACGAGCAGTACTTC	CASSFGVFSYEQYF
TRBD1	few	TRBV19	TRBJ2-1	TGTGCCAGTAGTTTATCGGGACAGGGGACTGGGAATGAGCAGTTCTTC	CASSLSGQGTGNEQFF
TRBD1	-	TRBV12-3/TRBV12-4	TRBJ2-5	TGTGCCAGCACCCACGGGACAGGGACGACCCAGTACTTC	CASTHGTGTTQYF
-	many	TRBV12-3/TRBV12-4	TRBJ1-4	TGTGCCAGCAGTTTATCCCGCGGTGGAAAACTGTTTTTT	CASSLSRGGKLFF
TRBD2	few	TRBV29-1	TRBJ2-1	TGCAGCGTCGGGACTAGGATAAACAATGAGCAGTTCTTC	CSVGTRINNEQFF
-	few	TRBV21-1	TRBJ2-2	TGTGCCAGCAGCAAAGCTAGAACAGGGGACACCGGGGAGCTGTTTTTT	CASSKARTGDTGELFF
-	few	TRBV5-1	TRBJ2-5	TGCGCCAGCAGCTTGGGTAGTCATGAAGAGACCCAGTACTTC	CASSLGSHEETQYF
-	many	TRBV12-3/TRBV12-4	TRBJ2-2	TGTGCCAGCAGTGCGGGTTGGGGCGGGGAGCTGTTTTTT	CASSAGWGGELFF
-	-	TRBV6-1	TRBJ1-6	TGTGCCAGCAGTCCTACGGACTCCTATAATTCACCCCTCCACTTT	CASSPTDSYNSPLHF
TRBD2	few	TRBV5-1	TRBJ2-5	TGCGCCAGCAGCCAAGCTAGCGGGAGTAGAGAGACCCAGTACTTC	CASSQASGSRETQYF
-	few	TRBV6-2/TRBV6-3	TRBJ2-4	TGTGCCAGCAGTCACATGGACATTCAGTACTTC	CASSHMDIQYF
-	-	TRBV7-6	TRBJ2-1	TGTGCCAGCAGCTTACAGTCATACAATGAGCAGTTCTTC	CASSLQSYNEQFF
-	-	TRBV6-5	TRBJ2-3	TGTGCCAGCAGTTACAGGGGGGGCACAGATACGCAGTATTTT	CASSYRGGTDTQYF
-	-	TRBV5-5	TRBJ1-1	TGTGCCAGCAGCTTGTCCGGGGGTGAAGCTTTCTTT	CASSLSGGEAFF
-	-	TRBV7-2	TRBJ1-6	TGTGCCAGCAGCTTAGCAGCAGTCCCCCTCCACTTT	CASSLAAVPLHF